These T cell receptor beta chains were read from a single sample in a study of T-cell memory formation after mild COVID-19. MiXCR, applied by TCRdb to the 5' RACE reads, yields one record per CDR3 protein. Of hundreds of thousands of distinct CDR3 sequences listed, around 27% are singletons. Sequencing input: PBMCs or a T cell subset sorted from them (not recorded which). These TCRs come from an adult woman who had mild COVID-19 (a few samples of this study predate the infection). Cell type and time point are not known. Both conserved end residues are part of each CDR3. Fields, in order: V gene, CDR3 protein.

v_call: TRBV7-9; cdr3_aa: CASSFHQSSGNTIYF
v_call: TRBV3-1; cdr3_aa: CASSQGSTDSTDTQYF
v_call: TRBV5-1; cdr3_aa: CASSLGRAAFLNTEAFF
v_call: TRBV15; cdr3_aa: CATSSPGVAETQYF
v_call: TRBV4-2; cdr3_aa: CASSQDPGGRITATQYF
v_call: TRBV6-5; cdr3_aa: CASSYQTGDEQYF
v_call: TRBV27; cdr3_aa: CASSSTPPGTGHLYEQYF
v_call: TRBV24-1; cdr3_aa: CATSDGGRPWNHEQYF
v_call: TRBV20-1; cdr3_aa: CSAGAGYYEQYF
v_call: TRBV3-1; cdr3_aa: CASSQEIRSPLHF
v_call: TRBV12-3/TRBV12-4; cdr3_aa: CASSFSGKPNNEQFF
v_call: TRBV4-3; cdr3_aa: CASSQGTKGTYNEQFF
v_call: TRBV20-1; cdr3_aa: CSAREWGVHNNEQFF
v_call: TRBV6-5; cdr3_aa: CASRLRQNGGYTF
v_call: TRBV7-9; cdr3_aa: CASSSMGGTEAFF
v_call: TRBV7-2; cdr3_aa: CASSRSRAGETQYF
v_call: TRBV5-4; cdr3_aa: CASSSNWLNTEAFF
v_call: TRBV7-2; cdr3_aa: CASSLLGGQNSYEQYF
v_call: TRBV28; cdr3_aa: CASIPGTAYNEQFF
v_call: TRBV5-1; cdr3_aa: CASSQTGDPYEQYF
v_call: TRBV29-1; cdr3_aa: CSVGRVGAGNTIYF
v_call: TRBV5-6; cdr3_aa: CASSWDQEQYF
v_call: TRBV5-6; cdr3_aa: CASSLYRDTQYF
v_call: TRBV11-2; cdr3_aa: CASSSDGKTQYF
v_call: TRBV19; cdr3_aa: CASRRELAGVNDEQYF
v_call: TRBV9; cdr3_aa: CASSDRDRAYNEQFF
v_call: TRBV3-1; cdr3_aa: CASSPWDRGFHEQYF
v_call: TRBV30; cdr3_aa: CAWSAQGGLNQPQHF
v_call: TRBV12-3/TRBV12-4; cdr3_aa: CASGQGAQYF
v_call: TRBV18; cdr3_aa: CASSREASSYNEQFF
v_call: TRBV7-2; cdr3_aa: CASTPRWLVVTGELFF
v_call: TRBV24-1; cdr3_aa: CATSARDRAGNYGYTF
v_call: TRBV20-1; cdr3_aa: CSAHDRGRTRGETQYF
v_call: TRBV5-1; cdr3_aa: CASSLEGAENTF
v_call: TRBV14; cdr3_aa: CARDSSYEQYF
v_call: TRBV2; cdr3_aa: CASRRGGTGPDTQYF